Listed here is a single T cell receptor beta chain. Its antigen specificity is not known. No base-level quality is on record; no much larger clone is a single base apart. The data are from a study of T cell responses to AZD1222 COVID-19 vaccine (dated by TCRdb to the early 2020s). Study-level background: AZD1222 recipients whose second dose came at about 4 weeks and those whose second dose came at about 12 weeks were combined into one group, since spike-specific TCR depth and breadth did not differ between the two schedules. TCR sequencing was performed for fewer than 250 trial participants, of whom about 200 were given two doses of AZD1222 and around 25 were given two doses of MenACWY control vaccine. Trial participants were enrolled by age into 18-55, 56-69 and 70-plus year subgroups, with approximately 150, 30 and 60 TCR-sequenced participants respectively. The study at large found these results: Because no day 14 peak-response samples were available, the repertoires could be characterized only after the peak T cell response. In the small 56-69-year group, the increase in depth fell short of significance, most likely because of low power. Reportedly, almost half of the unique spike-specific TCRs recognized epitopes lying outside the regions that are mutated in the B.1.351 and B.1.1.7 variants. A significant rise in spike-specific TCR breadth and depth was observed after two AZD1222 doses relative to day 0 and relative to MenACWY recipients. Participants were mostly white British and included more females than males, and it was suggested by the authors that clonal diversity may have been underestimated. Conclusions about previously exposed vaccinees were limited because only six AZD1222 recipients were SARS-CoV-2 seropositive at baseline. The vaccine-associated CD4 TCRs covered the entire spike protein, and the dominant responses fell in regions 160-218 and 743-854.

Here V drops 5 bases and J drops 11 bases, and the junction holds 21 bases not matched to any gene. According to the germline V gene (reference sequence), CDR1 reads PRHDT and CDR2 reads FYEKMQ. Counted from cysteine to phenylalanine, this CDR3 has 17 amino acids. Only the CDR3 part of the read is kept: 51 bases, read in frame from the first base. The CDR3 regions of human TCRbeta chains were analyzed by immunosequencing. From the authors' description of their analysis: TCRs in the repertoires were matched against a reference library of SARS-CoV-2-specific TCRs that had been generated with the MIRA antigen-specificity platform. Breadth meant the fraction of unique TCRs that were SARS-CoV-2-associated, whereas depth meant the fraction of total T cells that were SARS-CoV-2-associated. Using the MIRA data, each spike-specific TCR was mapped to the spike region that the TCR reacts to and placed in a CD4 or CD8 class. Log10-transformed breadth and depth values were compared by one-way ANOVA with Sidak's multiple comparisons tests. TCRdb provides this immuneACCESS table in a form limited to in-frame rearrangements. Some clones are lacking; in checked studies, under half of them reflect an unresolved V gene, and why the rest are absent is not known. Clone size and V and J calls were adopted from that table, with D and trimming inferred from the DNA. This sample is represented by some 120,000 clones; roughly 93% of them were singletons. The ten largest make up under 4% of the sample.

The time point label, as the study defines it: baseline before first vaccination. The vaccinee samples were drawn from two UK trials, COV001 and COV002, one of which was a single-blind randomized controlled phase 2/3 trial testing AZD1222 (ChAdOx1 nCoV-19) in healthy adults. For TCRbeta chain sequencing, PBMC samples were collected from trial participants at day 0 and at day 28 after the second dose. The TCR sequence derives from an adult in good health. The material sequenced was peripheral blood, taken on day 0 of AZD1222 vaccination. Here the chain combines TRBV13 and TRBJ2-7; 10 bases in the junction line up with TRBD2. The CDR3 has the sequence CASSGSLGTSDQKREYF. The DNA reads as follows: TGTGCCAGCAGCGGATCCTTGGGGACTAGCGACCAGAAGCGCGAGTACTTC.